This TCR beta chain was documented in a study of spatial heterogeneity in lung cancer (dated by TCRdb to 2018 to 2020). For the study in its entirety: Beta-chain transcripts were consistently detected in greater numbers than alpha-chain transcripts, which likely reflected higher beta-chain transcript abundance. In the raw uncorrected reads, each unique combination of TCR and UMI appeared on average more than ten times. In non-small cell lung cancer, the study made a quantitative comparison of TCR alpha and beta repertoires among multiple tumor regions, matched nontumor lung and blood. TCR repertoire features were related to nonsynonymous mutation counts determined by whole-exome sequencing of tumor tissue. At surgery, both alpha and beta chains were TCR-sequenced in approximately 210 tumor regions, about 61 matched nontumor lung samples and a few dozen PBMC samples. Results the study describes overall, beyond this receptor: Confirming at a functional level the hypothesis that regional TCRs recognize regional mutations was considered to require additional single-cell paired TCR alpha and beta sequencing. Ubiquitous expanded tumor TCRs were detected in blood more often at tumor resection than at routine follow-up.

The CDR3, from cysteine to phenylalanine, totals 14 residues. Left in the record is the CDR3 DNA by itself, 42 bases read in frame from the first base. The germline V gene (reference sequence) supplies CDR1 MNHEY and CDR2 SMNVEV. V is trimmed back by 5 bases and J by 3 bases, and the junction contains 3 bases that no gene match accounts for. This clonotype was found a few times. No cognate antigen has been identified for it. No clone much larger than this one lies a single base away; base qualities are absent. Preparation of the library involved 5' RACE. Sequencing was carried out with a NextSeq 500. To allow correction of PCR and sequencing errors, the TCR library protocol tagged every TCR cDNA molecule with a unique molecular identifier. On the study's bioinformatics: TCR identification, UMI-based error correction and CDR3 extraction were all carried out with Decombinator tools. TCRs above a frequency of 2 per 1,000, corresponding to the top 1% of the tumor frequency distribution, were defined as expanded. Rényi diversity was computed with the R vegan package after subsampling each repertoire 100 times to 5,000 TCRs. CDR3 similarity networks were constructed using string-kernel similarity of amino acid triplets, with links drawn between CDR3s whose pairwise similarity was above 0.82. Through fastp at Q25 and MiXCR, TCRdb rebuilt clones from the public reads, retaining in-frame beta chains. Rows with one shared CDR3 protein collapse into an entry with the most common genes and DNA. Here the V and J calls rest on TCRdb's processing, not on the authors' analysis. The sample table shows approximately 52,000 distinct CDR3 sequences, and around 5.2% are seen once. The top ten clones comprise around 10% of the sample.

Reading the label with the study, this specimen's time point is: sample taken at primary tumor resection. Samples were obtained from about 69 patients with early-stage, untreated non-small cell lung cancer from the lung TRACERx cohort. TCR sequencing used whole RNA extracted from tumor and nontumor lung tissue, or from cryopreserved PBMC samples, without cell sorting. Only patients with enough RNA available from two or more tumor regions were chosen for TCR sequencing. The TCR was taken from a male donor with early-stage non-small cell lung cancer. This chain is built from TRBV27 and TRBJ2-7; the central 11 bases match TRBD2. The sample consisted of PBMCs, taken at surgery. The CDR3 reads as follows: CASSTSGSIYEQYF. The base sequence is TGTGCCAGCAGTACTAGCGGGAGTATCTACGAGCAGTACTTC.